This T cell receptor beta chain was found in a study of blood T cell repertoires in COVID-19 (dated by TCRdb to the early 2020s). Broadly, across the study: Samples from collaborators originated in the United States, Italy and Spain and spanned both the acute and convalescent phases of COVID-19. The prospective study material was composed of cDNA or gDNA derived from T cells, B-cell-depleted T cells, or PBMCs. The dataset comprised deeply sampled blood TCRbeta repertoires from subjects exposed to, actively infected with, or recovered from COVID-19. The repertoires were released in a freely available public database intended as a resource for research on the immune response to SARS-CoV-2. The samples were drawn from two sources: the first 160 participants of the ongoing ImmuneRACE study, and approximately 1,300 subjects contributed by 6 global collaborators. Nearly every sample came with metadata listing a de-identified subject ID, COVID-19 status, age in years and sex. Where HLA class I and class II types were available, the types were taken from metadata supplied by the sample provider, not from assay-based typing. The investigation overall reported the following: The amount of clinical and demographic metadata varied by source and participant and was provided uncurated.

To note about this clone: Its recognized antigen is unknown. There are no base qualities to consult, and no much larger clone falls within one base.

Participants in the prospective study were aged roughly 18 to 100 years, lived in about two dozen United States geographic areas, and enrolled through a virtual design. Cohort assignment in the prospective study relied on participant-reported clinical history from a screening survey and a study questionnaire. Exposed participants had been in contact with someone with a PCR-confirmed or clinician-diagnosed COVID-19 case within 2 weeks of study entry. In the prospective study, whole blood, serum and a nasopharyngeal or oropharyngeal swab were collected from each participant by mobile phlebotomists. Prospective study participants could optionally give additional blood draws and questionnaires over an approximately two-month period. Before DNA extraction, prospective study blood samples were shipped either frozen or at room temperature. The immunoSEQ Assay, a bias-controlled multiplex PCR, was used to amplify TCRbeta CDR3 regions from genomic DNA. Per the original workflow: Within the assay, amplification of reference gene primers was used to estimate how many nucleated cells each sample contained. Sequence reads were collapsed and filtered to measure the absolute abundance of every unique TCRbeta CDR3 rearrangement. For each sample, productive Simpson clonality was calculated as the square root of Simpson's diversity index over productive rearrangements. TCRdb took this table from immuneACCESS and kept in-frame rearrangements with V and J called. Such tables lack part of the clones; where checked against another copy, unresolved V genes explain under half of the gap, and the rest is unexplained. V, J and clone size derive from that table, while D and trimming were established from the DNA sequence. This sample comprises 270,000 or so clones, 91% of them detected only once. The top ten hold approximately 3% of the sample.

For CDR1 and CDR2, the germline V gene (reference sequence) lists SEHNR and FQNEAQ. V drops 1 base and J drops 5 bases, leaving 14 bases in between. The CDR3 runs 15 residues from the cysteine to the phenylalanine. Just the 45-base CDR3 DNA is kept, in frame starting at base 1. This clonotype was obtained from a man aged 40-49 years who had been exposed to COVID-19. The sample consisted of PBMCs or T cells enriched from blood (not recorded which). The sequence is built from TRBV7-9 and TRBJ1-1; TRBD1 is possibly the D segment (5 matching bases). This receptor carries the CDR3 CASSLERQGLTEAFF. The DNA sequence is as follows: TGTGCCAGCAGCTTAGAAAGGCAGGGTCTTACTGAAGCTTTCTTT.